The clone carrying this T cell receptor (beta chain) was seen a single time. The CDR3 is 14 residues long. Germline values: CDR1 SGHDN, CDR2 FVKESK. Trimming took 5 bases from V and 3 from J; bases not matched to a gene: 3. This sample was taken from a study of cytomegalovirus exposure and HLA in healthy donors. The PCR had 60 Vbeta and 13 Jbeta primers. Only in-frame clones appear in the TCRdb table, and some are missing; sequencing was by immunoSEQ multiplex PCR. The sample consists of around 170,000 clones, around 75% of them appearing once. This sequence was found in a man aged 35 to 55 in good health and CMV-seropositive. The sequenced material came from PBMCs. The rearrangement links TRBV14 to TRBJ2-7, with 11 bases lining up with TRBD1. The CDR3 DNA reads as TGTGCCAGCAGCTACGGGACAGGGGGCTACGAGCAGTACTTC. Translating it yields CASSYGTGGYEQYF.